This TCR beta chain comes out of a study of a mutant IDH1 vaccine in newly diagnosed glioma. Findings and limits, study-wide: Vaccination induced immune responses in 85% to 95% of patients.

Trimming at V came to 2 bases and at J to 4 bases, leaving 1 base not matched to a gene. This CDR3 is built from 14 residues. The germline gives CDR1 MNHEY, CDR2 SVGAGI. This table comes from immunoSEQ multiplex PCR, and its TCRdb copy is limited to in-frame clones, with some not included. Among tens of thousands of clones listed, just under 80% were seen once. As to this clone: Its antigen is not known.

This sample's time point: week 35, safety follow-up. Doses consisted of 300 ug of mutant IDH1 20-mer peptide each, paired with topical imiquimod. The specimen was PBMCs, collected from a glioma patient whose treatment included an IDH1 peptide vaccine. The origin of this receptor is a man aged 35 to 55 with glioma. Some clones in this sample may be carry-over from other donors' samples. This chain links TRBV6-5 with TRBJ1-4, with 7 bases identical to TRBD1. The CDR3 spells CASSYGTVNEKLFF. CDR3 sequence (DNA): TGTGCCAGCAGTTACGGGACAGTTAATGAAAAACTGTTTTTT.